This is a list of T cell receptor beta chains from one sample in a study of blood T cell repertoires in COVID-19. TCRdb's copy holds only in-frame clones and misses some; the assay was immunoSEQ multiplex PCR. The table has about 390,000 clones, around 87% seen once; the top ten hold 2.3%. The sequenced material came from peripheral blood. The receptors derive from a woman aged 60-75 years with COVID-19, enrolled during active disease. Both conserved end residues are part of each CDR3. The D gene is left open where the match is weak. Expanded clones get a size class; other rows say once, few or many, or leave the size out.

NA,NA,TRBV27,TRBJ1-2,CASSFHPLRNNGYTF,TGTGCCAGCAGTTTCCACCCGCTCAGGAACAATGGCTACACCTTC
once,TRBD1,TRBV18,TRBJ2-3,CASSGQLSTDTQYF,TGTGCCAGCTCGGGACAGCTTAGCACAGATACGCAGTATTTT
NA,TRBD1,TRBV5-1,TRBJ2-3,CASSFGQGRDTQYF,TGCGCCAGCAGTTTCGGACAGGGTCGAGATACGCAGTATTTT
NA,NA,TRBV19,TRBJ2-7,CASRTRAQGRSYEQYF,TGTGCCAGTAGGACAAGGGCTCAGGGGCGGTCCTACGAGCAGTACTTC
NA,NA,TRBV18,TRBJ2-5,CASSPRLAETQYF,TGTGCCAGCTCACCGCGGTTAGCGGAGACCCAGTACTTC
few,NA,TRBV10-3,TRBJ2-2,CAISESTVNTGELFF,TGTGCCATCAGTGAGTCAACGGTGAACACCGGGGAGCTGTTTTTT
NA,TRBD1,TRBV30,TRBJ1-4,CASRQGLFSEKLFF,TGTGCCTCACGACAGGGCCTTTTTAGTGAAAAACTGTTTTTT
NA,NA,TRBV28,TRBJ2-7,CASSLGGRGEQYF,TGTGCCAGCAGTTTGGGAGGAAGGGGCGAGCAGTACTTC
NA,NA,TRBV12-3/TRBV12-4,TRBJ1-4,CASKGQSEKLFF,TGTGCCAGCAAAGGACAAAGTGAAAAACTGTTTTTT
NA,NA,TRBV5-1,TRBJ2-7,CASGLGDYEQYF,TGCGCCAGCGGGCTAGGGGACTACGAGCAGTACTTC
NA,TRBD2,TRBV19,TRBJ2-1,CASSITSGEYNEQFF,TGTGCCAGTAGTATTACTAGCGGGGAATACAATGAGCAGTTCTTC
few,NA,TRBV7-6,TRBJ1-1,CASSLGLGRRANTEAFF,TGTGCCAGCAGCTTAGGGCTCGGGCGGAGGGCCAACACTGAAGCTTTCTTT
NA,NA,TRBV9,TRBJ2-7,CASSVAGSHEQYF,TGTGCCAGCAGCGTAGCCGGGTCACACGAGCAGTACTTC
NA,TRBD1,TRBV7-9,TRBJ2-7,CASSWGQGVAYEQYF,TGTGCCAGCAGCTGGGGACAGGGAGTCGCCTACGAGCAGTACTTC
NA,TRBD1,TRBV28,TRBJ1-5,CASSLGDSRTSNQPQHF,TGTGCCAGCAGTTTGGGGGACAGCCGGACTAGCAATCAGCCCCAGCATTTT
NA,NA,TRBV27,TRBJ1-1,CASSFSRKGTEAFF,TGTGCCAGCAGTTTCTCTAGGAAGGGGACTGAAGCTTTCTTT
NA,TRBD2,TRBV30,TRBJ2-1,CAWRIAGVKNEQFF,TGTGCCTGGAGGATAGCGGGGGTTAAAAATGAGCAGTTCTTC
few,NA,TRBV20-1,TRBJ2-2,CSASERAVAGELFF,TGCAGTGCTAGTGAGAGGGCAGTCGCCGGGGAGCTGTTTTTT
NA,TRBD2,TRBV7-6,TRBJ2-7,CASSSEGLAGDEQYF,TGTGCCAGCAGCTCCGAAGGACTAGCGGGGGACGAGCAGTACTTC
NA,TRBD2,TRBV5-1,TRBJ2-3,CASSLTSGAPDTQYF,TGCGCCAGCAGTTTAACTAGCGGGGCCCCAGATACGCAGTATTTT
NA,TRBD1,TRBV5-1,TRBJ1-1,CASSLDGTGGNTEAFF,TGCGCCAGCAGCTTGGATGGGACAGGGGGGAACACTGAAGCTTTCTTT
NA,TRBD1,TRBV9,TRBJ1-6,CASSIQPGQDNSPLHF,TGTGCCAGCAGCATCCAACCGGGACAGGATAATTCACCCCTCCACTTT
NA,NA,TRBV7-3,TRBJ1-5,CASSLMGGSNQPQHF,TGTGCCAGCAGCTTAATGGGAGGGAGCAATCAGCCCCAGCATTTT
once,TRBD2,TRBV5-1,TRBJ2-3,CASSSPAGVSGDTQYF,TGCGCCAGCAGCTCCCCAGCGGGGGTTTCCGGAGATACGCAGTATTTT
many,NA,TRBV4-2,TRBJ1-2,CASSQDRGTFRYTF,TGTGCCAGCAGCCAAGATCGGGGAACCTTCCGGTACACCTTC
NA,TRBD1,TRBV2,TRBJ2-7,CASTLGGTGAYEQYF,TGTGCCAGCACCCTAGGGGGGACAGGAGCCTACGAGCAGTACTTC
NA,NA,TRBV6-5,TRBJ1-3,CASSWHRQTGNTIYF,TGTGCCAGCAGTTGGCACCGACAGACTGGAAACACCATATATTTT
NA,TRBD2,TRBV7-3,TRBJ2-2,CASSQAGPNTGELFF,TGTGCCAGCTCCCAAGCGGGGCCGAACACCGGGGAGCTGTTTTTT
NA,NA,TRBV9,TRBJ2-5,CASSELGRQSGTQYF,TGTGCCAGCAGCGAGCTGGGGAGGCAGAGCGGGACCCAGTACTTC
NA,NA,TRBV11-3,TRBJ2-1,CASSLENRAPYNEQFF,TGTGCCAGCAGCTTAGAGAACAGGGCCCCCTACAATGAGCAGTTCTTC
NA,TRBD1,TRBV6-5,TRBJ1-2,CASSYNTGGHGYTF,TGTGCCAGCAGTTACAATACAGGGGGACATGGCTACACCTTC
NA,NA,TRBV2,TRBJ1-1,CASSDGEANTEAFF,TGTGCCAGCAGTGATGGAGAGGCAAACACTGAAGCTTTCTTT
once,TRBD1,TRBV6-5,TRBJ2-3,CASRRTGGFADTQYF,TGTGCCAGCAGGAGGACAGGGGGTTTCGCAGATACGCAGTATTTT
NA,TRBD2,TRBV5-1,TRBJ2-3,CASRSGSGGSTDTQYF,TGCGCCAGCAGGAGTGGTAGCGGGGGAAGCACAGATACGCAGTATTTT
NA,NA,TRBV7-9,TRBJ1-3,CASSLDTSGNTIYF,TGTGCCAGCAGCTTAGACACCTCTGGAAACACCATATATTTT